This TCR beta chain came from a study of response to subunit inactivated influenza vaccine. General study results and limits: Only a handful of new T cells, the authors suggested, are recruited with each seasonal influenza vaccination.

This clonotype turned up a few times. Its cognate antigen is unknown. V lost 2 bases and J 1 base, leaving 8 bases between the germline ends. Germline V CDR1 and CDR2: MNHNS, SASEGT. The CDR3 is made up of 14 amino acids. TCRdb used MiXCR to reprocess the RT-PCR reads, holding one entry per CDR3 protein. This sample has more than 550,000 distinct CDR3 sequences, with about 10% found just once. The chain joins TRBV6-1 to TRBJ1-1; D is undetermined. This TCR was recovered from a man aged 45-65 years who received an inactivated influenza vaccine. Source: PBMCs from blood, taken on the day of vaccination. The CDR3 reads CASSEPGTNTEAFF. The CDR3 DNA follows: TGTGCCAGCAGTGAACCAGGAACGAACACTGAAGCTTTCTTT.